This T cell receptor (beta chain) was recovered during a study of blood T cell repertoires in COVID-19 (dated by TCRdb to the early 2020s). Regarding the research as a whole: The collaborator samples originated in the United States, Italy and Spain and spanned the acute and convalescent phases of COVID-19. The prospective study material was composed of cDNA or gDNA derived from T cells, B-cell-depleted T cells, or PBMCs. Subjects who had been exposed to COVID-19, were actively infected with it, or had recovered from it provided the deeply sampled blood TCRbeta repertoires that made up the dataset. The repertoires were released in a freely available public database intended as a resource for research on the immune response to SARS-CoV-2. Samples were obtained from the ongoing ImmuneRACE study (first 160 participants) and from about 1,300 subjects provided by 6 global collaborators. Sample metadata almost always included a de-identified subject ID, COVID-19 status, age in years and sex. HLA class I and class II types, where available, came from metadata supplied by the sample provider rather than from assay-based typing.

General conclusions and limits of the study: The quantity of clinical and demographic metadata differed by source and by participant and was supplied without curation.

TCRbeta CDR3 regions were amplified from genomic DNA using the immunoSEQ Assay, a bias-controlled multiplex PCR. The paper's data handling went like this. Nucleated cell counts per sample were estimated from amplification of reference gene primers within the assay. Sequence reads were collapsed and filtered to measure the absolute abundance of every unique TCRbeta CDR3 rearrangement. Productive Simpson clonality was computed per sample as the square root of Simpson's diversity index over productive rearrangements. Not all clones reach the TCRdb copy of this immuneACCESS table, which keeps in-frame sequences only. Checked studies attribute under half of the gap to unresolved V genes and leave the rest unexplained. The V and J calls and clone size come from that table; D and trimming were worked out from the DNA. The sample table lists approximately 270,000 clones, 91% of them with a count of one. 0.95% to 1.5% of the sample goes to the ten largest clones.

Remarks on this clone: There is no known antigen for this receptor. No base-level quality is on record; no much larger clone is a single base apart.

Participants in the prospective study were aged roughly 18 to 100 years, lived in 24 United States geographic areas, and enrolled through a virtual design. Cohort assignment in the prospective study relied on participant-reported clinical history from a screening survey and a study questionnaire. Mobile phlebotomists in the prospective study collected whole blood, serum and a nasopharyngeal or oropharyngeal swab from every participant. Prospective study participants could optionally give additional blood draws and questionnaires over an approximately two-month period. Prospective study blood samples were shipped either frozen or at room temperature before DNA extraction. Taken from the germline V gene (reference sequence), the CDR1 and CDR2 loops are SEHNR and FQNEAQ. Taken from cysteine to phenylalanine, the CDR3 has 15 residues. Of all the DNA, just the CDR3 is kept, 45 bases in frame from base 1. The V end gives up 5 bases and the J end 5 bases, leaving 12 bases in the junction not matched to a gene.

Sequencing was done on a sample of PBMCs or T cells enriched from blood (not recorded which). The sequence links TRBV7-9 to TRBJ2-7; 7 middle bases align to TRBD1. The sequence was obtained from a human donor in a cohort exposed to, infected with or recovered from COVID-19 (not recorded which). The donor label of this sample is uncertain. The CDR3 reads as follows: CASSTNRGDTHEQYF. DNA sequence: TGTGCCAGCAGCACCAACAGGGGCGATACCCACGAGCAGTACTTC.